This T cell receptor (beta chain) was identified in a study of CD8 T cells in Susac syndrome. Peripheral blood CD8+ and CD4+ T cells were profiled by TCR beta sequencing. The multiple sclerosis control group consisted of treatment-naive patients whose relapsing-remitting disease, which was either stable or active, fulfilled revised McDonald criteria. The CD8+ and CD4+ T cells were negatively isolated, with the TEMRA cells enriched by FACS. The ends lost 3 bases at V and 1 base at J; junction bases unmatched: 5. The CDR3 sequence is 16 residues long. Germline V gene lookup returns CDR1 LNHNV and CDR2 YYDKDF (reference sequence). Random hexamers served to reverse transcribe about 0.5 to 1 ug RNA. The amplification used immunoSEQ multiplex PCR on TCR beta CDR3; it spanned 54 Vbeta and 13 Jbeta. Via MiXCR, TCRdb re-called the immunoSEQ multiplex PCR reads, giving one row per CDR3 protein. Seen here are fewer than 350,000 distinct CDR3 sequences, around 89% observed once, and the top ten hold 0.18%.

The chain links TRBV15 to TRBJ2-3; 9 nucleotides line up with TRBD1. This clonotype was obtained from a human donor with multiple sclerosis. The specimen sequenced was CD8+ T cells from PBMCs. For the CDR3, the DNA is TGTGCCACCAGCAGCATGGACAGGGGAGGCACAGATACGCAGTATTTT. This gives the protein CATSSMDRGGTDTQYF.